This T cell receptor beta chain emerged from a study of blood T cell repertoires in COVID-19. In this sample, this clone turned up once. V lost 3 bases to trimming and J lost 5 bases, with 10 bases between them. The CDR3 has 13 residues. Using immunoSEQ multiplex PCR, the repertoire was profiled, and TCRdb retains in-frame clones only, with some absent. This table has about 130,000 clones, about nine tenths appearing once. The chain couples TRBV12-3 or TRBV12-4 to TRBJ1-1; tentative D call: TRBD1 (6 bases). Material: PBMCs or T cells enriched from blood (not recorded which). The sequence was obtained from a man aged 45-65 years who had recovered from COVID-19. The CDR3 is CASSFVTGTEAFF. CDR3 DNA: TGTGCCAGCAGTTTTGTTACAGGGACTGAAGCTTTCTTT.